The 8 T cell receptor beta chains below were found in one sample sequenced in a study of T-cell memory formation after mild COVID-19. TCRdb processed the 5' RACE reads anew with MiXCR; each CDR3 protein has one entry. The table shows some 31,000 distinct CDR3 sequences, with around 12% occurring only once. Sequencing was done on a sample of PBMCs or a T cell subset sorted from them (not recorded which). These receptors came from an adult woman who had mild COVID-19 (a few samples of this study predate the infection). Cell type and time point are not known.

This clonotype was counted ten times or more. The gene calls are TRBV29-1 and TRBJ1-1; weak D call: TRBD1 (5 bases). Trimming pared 7 bases from V and 0 bases from J, leaving 12 bases between. CDR1 and CDR2 (germline): SQVTM, ANQGSEA. This CDR3 contains 13 residues. The CDR3 DNA reads TGCAGCGGGAGGGACTTACTGAACACTGAAGCTTTCTTT. Protein sequence: CSGRDLLNTEAFF.

Many counts were recorded for this clonotype. V and J are TRBV4-3 and TRBJ2-7; the match to TRBD1 covers 7 bases. The CDR3 contains 16 residues. With 4 bases clipped from V and 0 bases from J, the junction kept 9 bases outside the gene matches. The germline V gene has CDR1 LGHNA and CDR2 YSLEER. CDR3 in amino acids: CASSRAYRDSSYEQYF. In DNA form, the CDR3 reads TGCGCCAGCAGCCGAGCTTACCGGGACAGCTCCTACGAGCAGTACTTC.

This clonotype was counted at least ten times. The CDR3 nucleotides are TGCGCCAGCAGCTTCGACAGCCCAGGGCACAATGAGCAGTTCTTC. This gives the protein CASSFDSPGHNEQFF. The rearrangement joins TRBV5-1 to TRBJ2-1, with D maybe TRBD1 (5 bases). The germline V gene has CDR1 SGHRS and CDR2 YFSETQ. With 2 bases removed from V and 5 bases from J, the gap between germline ends came to 14 bases. CDR3 size: 15 residues.

This clonotype has at least ten counts. J is TRBJ2-1 and V is TRBV30; maybe TRBD2 (6 bases). Trimming removed 0 bases at V and 8 bases at J, with 14 bases between. The CDR3 has 14 amino acids. Germline V gene data show CDR1 as GTSNPN and CDR2 as SVGIG (reference sequence). CDR3 protein: CAWSVPAGWHEQFF. The CDR3 bases are TGTGCCTGGAGTGTACCTGCGGGGTGGCATGAGCAGTTCTTC. The full variable domain, rest sourced from reference TRBV30 and TRBJ2-1, is SQTIHQWPATLVQPVGSPLSLECTVEGTSNPNLYWYRQAAGRGLQLLFYSVGIGQISSEVPQNLSASRPQDRQFILSSKKLLLSDSGFYLCAWSVPAGWHEQFFGPGTRLTVL.

This clonotype was seen repeatedly, ten times or more. The chain employs TRBV12-3 or TRBV12-4 and TRBJ1-6; the D gene is possibly TRBD1 (5 bases). V was clipped by 5 bases and J by 9 bases, with 11 bases between them. The CDR3 is 13 residues long. CDR3 coding DNA: TGTGCCAGCAGTCCCCTGGGGGGTTCACCCCTCCACTTT. It codes for CASSPLGGSPLHF.

The chain recombines TRBV6-5 with TRBJ2-5, with D possibly being TRBD1 (6 bases). Trimming cost V 6 bases and J 1 base, with 9 bases left between them. Germline V gene lookup returns CDR1 MNHEY and CDR2 SVGAGI. The CDR3 is made up of 13 amino acids. CDR3 loop: CASSMTGQETQYF. DNA of the CDR3: TGTGCCAGCAGCATGACAGGCCAAGAGACCCAGTACTTC.

The chain is built from TRBV6-1 and TRBJ2-7; D might be TRBD2 (6 bases). V lost 6 bases and J 4 bases, leaving 16 bases between the germline ends. The germline V gene encodes CDR1 MNHNS and CDR2 SASEGT. The CDR3 has 14 residues. The CDR3 protein is CASRPGDPTYEQYV. For the CDR3, the DNA is TGTGCCAGCAGGCCGGGGGATCCCACTTACGAGCAGTACGTC.

This clonotype was observed many times. The gene calls are TRBV29-1 and TRBJ2-4; tentative D call: TRBD2 (5 bases). From germline, CDR1 is SQVTM and CDR2 ANQGSEA. Trimming left V 3 bases short and J 1 base short, with 19 bases between. This CDR3 has 17 residues. The CDR3 nucleotides read TGCAGCGTTGAGGCTAGCACCCGATCCGGGGCCAAAAACATTCAGTACTTC. Translating gives CSVEASTRSGAKNIQYF.